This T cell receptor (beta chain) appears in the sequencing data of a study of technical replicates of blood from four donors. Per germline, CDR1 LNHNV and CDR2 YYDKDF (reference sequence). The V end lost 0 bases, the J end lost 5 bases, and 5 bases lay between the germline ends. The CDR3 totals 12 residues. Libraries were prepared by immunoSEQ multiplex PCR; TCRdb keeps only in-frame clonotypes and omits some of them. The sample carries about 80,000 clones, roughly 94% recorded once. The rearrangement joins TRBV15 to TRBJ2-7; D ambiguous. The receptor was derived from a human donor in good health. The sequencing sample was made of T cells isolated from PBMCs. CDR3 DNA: TGTGCCACCAGCAGAGATGAGGACGAGCAGTACTTC. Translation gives CATSRDEDEQYF.